The 24 T cell receptor beta chains reported below all come from one sample, sequenced in a study of PD-1 blockade in classical Hodgkin lymphoma. Every one of the patients relapsed after autologous stem cell transplantation (brentuximab vedotin exposure was variable). The assay was immunoSEQ multiplex PCR, and TCRdb's table has in-frame clones only and misses some. This table has roughly 14,000 clones, less than 80% appearing once. The sample here was peripheral blood mononuclear cells (PBMCs), taken at baseline. The receptors were sampled from a human donor with classical Hodgkin lymphoma.

This clone is deemed medium-sized. The chain joins TRBV19 to TRBJ2-7; the D gene is possibly TRBD1 (5 bases). Trimming took off 1 base at V and 3 bases at J, with 10 bases between the two ends. CDR1 and CDR2 (germline): LNHDA, SQIVND (reference sequence). This CDR3 has 14 residues. The CDR3 bases are TGTGCCAGTAGTATAGGTCCAGGGCACTACGAGCAGTACTTC. Encoded protein: CASSIGPGHYEQYF.

The chain carries TRBV7-9 and TRBJ2-7; unclear D gene. Trimming took off 1 base at V and 5 bases at J, with 9 bases between the two ends. The CDR3 covers 13 residues. CDR1 and CDR2 from the germline V gene are SEHNR and FQNEAQ (reference sequence). The CDR3 sequence: CASSLGGKDEQYF. The CDR3, as DNA: TGTGCCAGCAGCTTAGGGGGAAAGGACGAGCAGTACTTC.

This clone has only a few counts. This sequence joins TRBV9 and TRBJ1-2; perhaps TRBD1 as D (5 bases). Germline CDR1 and CDR2: SGDLS and YYNGEE. This CDR3 is 14 amino acids long. The V gene lost 4 bases and the J gene lost 4 bases, with 14 bases spanning the gap. This CDR3 reads CASSSGTEVYGYTF. CDR3 coding DNA: TGTGCCAGCAGCTCCGGGACGGAGGTCTATGGCTACACCTTC.

The genes are TRBV19 and TRBJ2-2, with 8 bases fitting TRBD1. This CDR3 is 19 amino acids long. The J segment lost 0 bases and the V segment lost 4 bases, leaving 13 bases of the junction unmatched. Germline CDR1 is LNHDA and CDR2 is SQIVND (reference sequence). CDR3 in amino acids: CASSTRPGQGATNTGELFF. The CDR3 DNA sequence: TGTGCCAGTAGTACCCGGCCCGGACAGGGCGCTACGAACACCGGGGAGCTGTTTTTT.

Notes on this clone: The same CDR3 can be traced to other DNA sequences in this sample. V gene TRBV9 combines with J gene TRBJ2-7, with a possible D match to TRBD2 (6 bases). Trimming left V 3 bases short and J 2 bases short, with 12 bases between. Per germline, CDR1 SGDLS and CDR2 YYNGEE. The CDR3 totals 14 residues. The DNA of the CDR3 is TGTGCCAGCAGCGGACCCGGGAGTCCCTACGAGCAGTACTTC. It encodes CASSGPGSPYEQYF.

By share, this clone counts as medium-sized (0.01 to 0.1%). The chain recombines TRBV9 with TRBJ1-2; D gene unclear. Trimming took 2 bases from V and 5 from J, leaving 13 bases between them. The germline gives CDR1 SGDLS, CDR2 YYNGEE. The CDR3 extends over 14 amino acids. CDR3 in DNA: TGTGCCAGCAGCGTGGAGACCTTCGGATATGGCTACACCTTC. Encoded protein: CASSVETFGYGYTF.

The chain is built from TRBV28 and TRBJ2-4; D gene ambiguous. Germline-derived CDR1 and CDR2 are MDHEN and SYDVKM. The CDR3 loop spans 15 amino acids. V gave up 5 bases and J gave up 4 bases, with 15 bases separating them. The CDR3 DNA reads TGTGCCAGCAGTGCCCCAACGAAGGGAAAAAACATTCAGTACTTC. Translation gives CASSAPTKGKNIQYF.

The chain is built from TRBV18 and TRBJ2-1; D might be TRBD2 (6 bases). Trimming left V 2 bases short and J 0 bases short, with 11 bases between. CDR3 size: 16 residues. The germline V gene has CDR1 KGHSH and CDR2 LQKENI. DNA of the CDR3: TGTGCCAGCTCACCATCATCCGGGAGCTCCTACAATGAGCAGTTCTTC. Translated, it gives CASSPSSGSSYNEQFF.

This sequence joins TRBV4-2 and TRBJ2-5; TRBD1 aligns across 9 bases. This CDR3 contains 15 residues. V lost 0 bases and J lost 2; bases outside the gene matches: 1. Germline V CDR1 and CDR2: LGHNA, YNFKEQ. The CDR3 DNA follows: TGTGCCAGCAGCCAAGAGACAGGGGGACAAGAGACCCAGTACTTC. Protein: CASSQETGGQETQYF.

The DNA for the CDR3 is TGTGCCAGCAGCAACAGGGGCTCCTACGAGCAGTACTTC. It is translated as CASSNRGSYEQYF. V and J are TRBV6-5 and TRBJ2-7, with 7 nucleotides matching TRBD1. Germline CDR1 and CDR2: MNHEY and SVGAGI. The V gene end was trimmed by 6 bases and the J gene end by 0 bases; junction bases not matched to a gene: 2. CDR3 length: 13 amino acids.

The V and J genes are TRBV2 and TRBJ1-6, with D possibly TRBD1 on 5 matching bases. V shed 6 bases and J shed 10 bases, with 16 bases lying between them. This CDR3 contains 14 residues. The germline CDR1 and CDR2 sequences are SNHLY and FYNNEI. CDR3 loop: CASSGGTLTSPLHF. The CDR3 nucleotides read TGTGCCAGCAGCGGGGGGACGCTGACCTCACCCCTCCACTTT.

This clone was detected only once. V usage is TRBV10-3 and J usage is TRBJ1-5; unclear D gene. Trimming stripped 6 bases from V and 3 bases from J, with 9 bases between. Germline values: CDR1 ENHRY, CDR2 SYGVKD. CDR3 length: 13 amino acids. CDR3 protein: CAIRLDFNQPQHF. The CDR3 nucleotides read TGTGCCATCAGGTTGGACTTCAATCAGCCCCAGCATTTT.

V usage is TRBV15 and J usage is TRBJ1-5; D is ambiguous. The CDR3 has 15 residues. Germline CDR1 is LNHNV and CDR2 is YYDKDF (reference sequence). V lost 0 bases and J 9 bases, leaving 15 bases between the germline ends. This CDR3 reads CATSRDRAPLTPQHF. Written as DNA, the CDR3 is TGTGCCACCAGCAGAGACCGGGCCCCCCTGACGCCCCAGCATTTT.

V and J are TRBV7-2 and TRBJ2-3; 8 nucleotides line up with TRBD2. The ends lost 5 bases at V and 3 bases at J; junction bases unmatched: 10. The germline V gene has CDR1 SGHTA and CDR2 FQGNSA. This CDR3 comprises 16 residues. CDR3 amino acids: CASSVTSGSLTDTQYF. In DNA, the CDR3 is TGTGCCAGCAGCGTGACGAGCGGGAGCTTGACAGATACGCAGTATTTT. Full variable domain (rest looked up from reference TRBV7-2 and TRBJ2-3): GAGVSQSPSNKVTEKGKDVELRCDPISGHTALYWYRQSLGQGLEFLIYFQGNSAPDKSGLPSDRFSAERTGGSVSTLTIQRTQQEDSAVYLCASSVTSGSLTDTQYFGPGTRLTVL.

This clone appeared a single time. This rearrangement joins TRBV19 to TRBJ2-5, with 9 bases fitting TRBD2. With 5 bases clipped from V and 2 bases from J, the junction kept 6 bases outside the gene matches. Germline CDR1 LNHDA, CDR2 SQIVND (reference sequence). The CDR3 runs 15 residues. The CDR3 loop is CASSRSLAGQETQYF. The CDR3 DNA is TGTGCCAGTAGTCGGAGTCTAGCGGGGCAAGAGACCCAGTACTTC.

The rearrangement joins TRBV5-8 to TRBJ2-2; TRBD2 matches at 14 bases. Germline-derived CDR1 and CDR2 are SGHTS and YDEGEE. This CDR3 spans 18 amino acids. After removal of 0 bases from V and 2 bases from J, the junction contained 3 bases not matched to a gene. CDR3 nucleotide sequence: TGTGCCAGCAGCTTGGTTGGACTAGCGGGAGGAAACACCGGGGAGCTGTTTTTT. This encodes CASSLVGLAGGNTGELFF.

V is TRBV9 and J is TRBJ2-1; 8 nucleotides match TRBD2. Germline V gene lookup returns CDR1 SGDLS and CDR2 YYNGEE. There are 18 residues in the CDR3. The V gene end was trimmed by 0 bases and the J gene end by 2 bases; junction bases not matched to a gene: 10. DNA for the CDR3: TGTGCCAGCAGCGTAGTCAGAGGCCCTAGCGGGCCCTACAATGAGCAGTTCTTC. Translated: CASSVVRGPSGPYNEQFF. The full variable domain, in which reference TRBV9 and TRBJ2-1 provide the parts outside the CDR3, is DSGVTQTPKHLITATGQRVTLRCSPRSGDLSVYWYQQSLDQGLQFLIQYYNGEERAKGNILERFSAQQFPDLHSELNLSSLELGDSALYFCASSVVRGPSGPYNEQFFGPGTRLTVL.

This clone came up a few times. This rearrangement joins TRBV7-9 to TRBJ2-3; a possible D gene is TRBD2 (6 bases). Germline V CDR1 and CDR2: SEHNR, FQNEAQ (reference sequence). There are 17 residues in the CDR3. V lost 4 bases and J 0 bases, leaving 17 bases between the germline ends. The DNA of the CDR3 is TGTGCCAGCAGCTACCCTCGAGGCGGGGCTAGCACAGATACGCAGTATTTT. Translating gives CASSYPRGGASTDTQYF.

The chain recombines TRBV6-5 with TRBJ2-1, with no clear D. Germline CDR1 and CDR2: MNHEY and SVGAGI. Trimming took off 3 bases at V and 0 bases at J, with 9 bases between the two ends. The CDR3 contains 15 residues. CDR3 sequence (DNA): TGTGCCAGCAGTTATTGGCAGTCCTCCTACAATGAGCAGTTCTTC. Translation gives CASSYWQSSYNEQFF.

This clone was detected a few times. The chain links TRBV28 to TRBJ1-5; TRBD1 might be the D (5 bases). This CDR3 has 15 amino acids. The germline V gene encodes CDR1 MDHEN and CDR2 SYDVKM. V lost 7 bases to trimming and J lost 5 bases, with 18 bases between them. CDR3 residues: CASKGSGGIHQPQHF. CDR3 sequence (DNA): TGTGCCAGCAAGGGGTCGGGGGGAATTCATCAGCCCCAGCATTTT.

V and J are TRBV7-9 and TRBJ2-7; TRBD1 agrees at 7 bases. The CDR3 sequence is 15 residues long. The germline V gene encodes CDR1 SEHNR and CDR2 FQNEAQ (reference sequence). Germline trimming cut 0 bases from V and 5 bases from J; bases unmatched to any gene: 7. The CDR3 sequence: CASSLATGLSHEQYF. In DNA, the CDR3 is TGTGCCAGCAGCTTAGCGACAGGGCTCTCGCACGAGCAGTACTTC.

This chain uses TRBV28 with TRBJ1-5, with D hard to call. CDR1 and CDR2 (germline): MDHEN, SYDVKM. The V end was cut by 3 bases, the J end by 4 bases, with 1 base between. The length of the CDR3 is 11 residues. The DNA of the CDR3 is TGTGCCAGCAGTTTGAATCAGCCCCAGCATTTT. This translates into CASSLNQPQHF. Together with reference TRBV28 and TRBJ1-5, the CDR3 gives the full variable domain: DVKVTQSSRYLVKRTGEKVFLECVQDMDHENMFWYRQDPGLGLRLIYFSYDVKMKEKGDIPEGYSVSREKKERFSLILESASTNQTSMYLCASSLNQPQHFGDGTRLSIL.

This clone was recorded a few times. This chain uses TRBV14 with TRBJ2-1; 10 positions agree with TRBD2. Germline CDR1 is SGHDN and CDR2 is FVKESK. The CDR3 totals 15 residues. The ends lost 3 bases at V and 9 bases at J; junction bases unmatched: 8. The CDR3 spells CASSQLQREGGEQFF. The CDR3 DNA sequence: TGTGCCAGCAGCCAGCTTCAGCGGGAGGGCGGTGAGCAGTTCTTC.

CDR3 in DNA: TGTGCCAGCAGCATCCGGGACACCCCCTACACCTTC. Residues: CASSIRDTPYTF. This chain uses TRBV5-6 with TRBJ1-2; the D gene is possibly TRBD1 (6 bases). CDR1 SGHDT and CDR2 YYEEEE come from the germline V gene. The CDR3 is made up of 12 amino acids. Trimming pared 4 bases from V and 10 bases from J, leaving 14 bases between.